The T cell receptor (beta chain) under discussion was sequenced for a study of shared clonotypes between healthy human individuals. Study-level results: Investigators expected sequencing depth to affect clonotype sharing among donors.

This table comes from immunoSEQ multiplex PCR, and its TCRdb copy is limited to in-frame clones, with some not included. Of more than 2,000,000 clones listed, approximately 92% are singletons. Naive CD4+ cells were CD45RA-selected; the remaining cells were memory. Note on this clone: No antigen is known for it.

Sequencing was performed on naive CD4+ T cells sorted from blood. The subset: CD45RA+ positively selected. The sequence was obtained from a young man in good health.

The CDR3 is CASSPGGLGTQYF. The CDR3 region has the DNA TGTGCCAGTAGCCCCGGGGGGCTGGGGACCCAGTACTTC. This chain links TRBV19 with TRBJ2-5; D possibly corresponds to TRBD2 (7 bases). V dropped 6 bases and J dropped 7 bases, with 15 bases sitting between them. From germline, CDR1 is LNHDA and CDR2 SQIVND (reference sequence). The CDR3 consists of 13 residues. Looking up the rest from reference TRBV19 and TRBJ2-5 gives the full variable domain: DGGITQSPKYLFRKEGQNVTLSCEQNLNHDAMYWYRQDPGQGLRLIYYSQIVNDFQKGDIAEGYSVSREKKESFPLTVTSAQKNPTAFYLCASSPGGLGTQYFGPGTRLLVL.